These T cell receptor beta chains were read from a single sample in a study of cytomegalovirus exposure and HLA in healthy donors. TCRdb's table, derived via immunoSEQ multiplex PCR, lists solely in-frame clones and lacks some. The repertoire holds 110,000 to 150,000 clones, with 76% as singletons. The sequencing input was PBMCs. All receptors come from a woman in her 40s in good health and CMV-seronegative. Both conserved end residues are part of each CDR3. The D gene is left open where the match is weak. Clone size is not always given. Where it is, it says once, few, many or a class for expanded clones.

CDR3 DNA: TGTGCCAGCAGCCTCCCGGGACTAGCGGGGGGGACGGCTGGCACAGATACGCAGTATTTT; CDR3 protein: CASSLPGLAGGTAGTDTQYF; J gene: TRBJ2-3; D gene: TRBD2; clone size: NA; V gene: TRBV7-3
CDR3 DNA: TGCAGTGCTAGTAATTATGGCTACACCTTC; CDR3 protein: CSASNYGYTF; J gene: TRBJ1-2; D gene: NA; clone size: once; V gene: TRBV20-1
CDR3 DNA: TGTGCCAGTCTCGTGGGGACAGGGCAACAAGAGACCCAGTACTTC; CDR3 protein: CASLVGTGQQETQYF; J gene: TRBJ2-5; D gene: TRBD1; clone size: NA; V gene: TRBV18
CDR3 DNA: TGTGCCAGCAGCTGGGACAGGGGTAGCACAGATACGCAGTATTTT; CDR3 protein: CASSWDRGSTDTQYF; J gene: TRBJ2-3; D gene: TRBD1; clone size: NA; V gene: TRBV6-1
CDR3 DNA: TGTGCCAGCGGCAGGGGACAGGATTCACCCCTCCACTTT; CDR3 protein: CASGRGQDSPLHF; J gene: TRBJ1-6; D gene: TRBD1; clone size: NA; V gene: TRBV6-1
CDR3 DNA: TGTGCCAGCAGCCAGAGGAGGGGAGAGACCCAGTACTTC; CDR3 protein: CASSQRRGETQYF; J gene: TRBJ2-5; D gene: NA; clone size: NA; V gene: TRBV14
CDR3 DNA: TGTGCCACTGTCCCGGAGGGAGAGACCCAGTACTTC; CDR3 protein: CATVPEGETQYF; J gene: TRBJ2-5; D gene: NA; clone size: NA; V gene: TRBV2
CDR3 DNA: TGTGCCAGCTCACCACAGGTTGGGGCCTCTGGAAACACCATATATTTT; CDR3 protein: CASSPQVGASGNTIYF; J gene: TRBJ1-3; D gene: NA; clone size: few; V gene: TRBV18
CDR3 DNA: TGCAGCGTTGACGACAGGGGACTCCAAGAGACCCAGTACTTC; CDR3 protein: CSVDDRGLQETQYF; J gene: TRBJ2-5; D gene: TRBD1; clone size: NA; V gene: TRBV29-1
CDR3 DNA: TGTGCCAGCAGTGACCCCAAGCGGGGGTATGGCTACACCTTC; CDR3 protein: CASSDPKRGYGYTF; J gene: TRBJ1-2; D gene: NA; clone size: NA; V gene: TRBV6-1
CDR3 DNA: TGTGCCAGCAGTGAAGGGTGGGGAGAACTGTTTTTT; CDR3 protein: CASSEGWGELFF; J gene: TRBJ1-4; D gene: NA; clone size: NA; V gene: TRBV2
CDR3 DNA: TGTGCCAGCAGTTACTCCAGGGCCTTCCAGGGCTACACCTTC; CDR3 protein: CASSYSRAFQGYTF; J gene: TRBJ1-2; D gene: NA; clone size: NA; V gene: TRBV6-5
CDR3 DNA: TGTGCCAGCAGCTCGGCTAGCGGGAGCTCCTACGAGCAGTACTTC; CDR3 protein: CASSSASGSSYEQYF; J gene: TRBJ2-7; D gene: TRBD2; clone size: few; V gene: TRBV5-4
CDR3 DNA: TGCGCCAGCAGTCAATTAGGTGCTAGCGGGGTCACAGATACGCAGTATTTT; CDR3 protein: CASSQLGASGVTDTQYF; J gene: TRBJ2-3; D gene: TRBD2; clone size: NA; V gene: TRBV23-1
CDR3 DNA: TGTGCCTGGAGTGTGGGACAGGGTGACATTCAGTACTTC; CDR3 protein: CAWSVGQGDIQYF; J gene: TRBJ2-4; D gene: TRBD1; clone size: once; V gene: TRBV30
CDR3 DNA: TGCGCCAGCAGCTTTACAGGACACAATGAGCAGTTCTTC; CDR3 protein: CASSFTGHNEQFF; J gene: TRBJ2-1; D gene: NA; clone size: NA; V gene: TRBV5-1
CDR3 DNA: TGTGCCAGCTCACCACCGTTGTCGGCGGGAGTTACGTTAGTGAATGAGCAGTTCTTC; CDR3 protein: CASSPPLSAGVTLVNEQFF; J gene: TRBJ2-1; D gene: TRBD2; clone size: NA; V gene: TRBV18
CDR3 DNA: TGTGCCAGCAGACCCGTCGGGGGGAAAGAGACCCAGTACTTC; CDR3 protein: CASRPVGGKETQYF; J gene: TRBJ2-5; D gene: TRBD2; clone size: NA; V gene: TRBV7-9
CDR3 DNA: TGTGCCAGCAGCCAAGGAGGGAACACTGAAGCTTTCTTT; CDR3 protein: CASSQGGNTEAFF; J gene: TRBJ1-1; D gene: NA; clone size: NA; V gene: TRBV7-9
CDR3 DNA: TGTGCCAGCAGGACTTCGGGGTACTATGGCTACACCTTC; CDR3 protein: CASRTSGYYGYTF; J gene: TRBJ1-2; D gene: NA; clone size: NA; V gene: TRBV28
CDR3 DNA: TGTGCCAGCAGCTTAGGACAGGGGGTCACTGAAGCTTTCTTT; CDR3 protein: CASSLGQGVTEAFF; J gene: TRBJ1-1; D gene: TRBD1; clone size: NA; V gene: TRBV7-2
CDR3 DNA: TGTGCCAGCAGCTCTAGCGGGGGTACTAGCACAGATACGCAGTATTTT; CDR3 protein: CASSSSGGTSTDTQYF; J gene: TRBJ2-3; D gene: TRBD2; clone size: NA; V gene: TRBV9
CDR3 DNA: TGTGCCAGTAGTATACGTGGGCTCGGCAATCAGCCCCAGCATTTT; CDR3 protein: CASSIRGLGNQPQHF; J gene: TRBJ1-5; D gene: NA; clone size: NA; V gene: TRBV19